Following are 27 T cell receptor beta chains from one sample sequenced in a study of blood T cell repertoires in COVID-19. TCRdb keeps only in-frame clones here, not all; method: immunoSEQ multiplex PCR. The table lists about 390,000 clones, around nine tenths of them singletons. The source material was PBMCs or T cells enriched from blood (not recorded which). The receptors come from a woman between 45 and 60 years old who had recovered from COVID-19.

V is TRBV3-1 (or the pseudogene TRBV3-2) and J is TRBJ2-3; 10 nucleotides match TRBD2. The CDR3 totals 17 residues. CDR1 and CDR2 from the germline V gene are LGHDT and YNNKEL (reference sequence). The trim removed 5 bases at V and 1 base at J, leaving 9 bases unmatched. CDR3 bases: TGTGCCAGCAGCAAAGGGTACCTAGCGGGGGGCACAGATACGCAGTATTTT. Protein sequence: CASSKGYLAGGTDTQYF.

The chain links TRBV21-1 to TRBJ1-3; TRBD1 is the table's D call and was not checked against the DNA. TRBV21-1 is labeled a pseudogene. The CDR3 is made up of 19 amino acids. The CDR3 spells CASSKGEGTGVLTGNTIYF. The DNA for the CDR3 is TGTGCCAGCAGCAAAGGAGAAGGGACAGGGGTCCTAACGGGAAACACCATATATTTT.

CDR3 nucleotides: TGTGCCAGCAGTTTGGGGGGTAGGGCTTTCTTT. Translating gives CASSLGGRAFF. J is TRBJ1-1 and V is TRBV11-2; tentatively, D is TRBD1 (5 bases). The CDR3 runs 11 residues. Trimming cost V 6 bases and J 11 bases, with 13 bases left between them. The V gene's germline CDR1 is SGHAT and CDR2 FQNNGV.

The V gene is TRBV9, the J gene TRBJ2-3; 8 nucleotides match TRBD1. Trimming cost V 3 bases and J 0 bases; bases outside gene matches: 12. The CDR3 loop spans 18 amino acids. CDR1 and CDR2 (germline): SGDLS, YYNGEE. CDR3 loop: CASSAVGAGGLSTDTQYF. The CDR3 DNA reads as TGTGCCAGCAGCGCGGTTGGGGCAGGGGGCCTGAGCACAGATACGCAGTATTTT. The whole variable domain, filled in from reference TRBV9 and TRBJ2-3, reads DSGVTQTPKHLITATGQRVTLRCSPRSGDLSVYWYQQSLDQGLQFLIQYYNGEERAKGNILERFSAQQFPDLHSELNLSSLELGDSALYFCASSAVGAGGLSTDTQYFGPGTRLTVL.

The V gene is TRBV7-9, the J gene TRBJ1-3; 9 nucleotides match TRBD1. There are 15 residues in the CDR3. V lost 5 bases to trimming and J lost 2 bases; unmatched junction nucleotides: 4. CDR1 and CDR2 from the germline V gene are SEHNR and FQNEAQ (reference sequence). In nucleotides, the CDR3 is TGTGCCAGCAGCGCCCGGGACAGGGCTGGAAACACCATATATTTT. Translating gives CASSARDRAGNTIYF.

CDR3 in DNA: TGTGCCAGCAGCCCAAGCGGGGATGCCTATGGCTACACCTTC. Its protein product is CASSPSGDAYGYTF. V is TRBV5-8 and J is TRBJ1-2; D call uncertain. V was cut by 4 bases and J by 4 bases, with 14 bases left in between. The CDR3 runs 14 residues. The V gene's germline CDR1 is SGHTS and CDR2 YDEGEE. Combining the CDR3 with reference TRBV5-8 and TRBJ1-2 gives the whole variable domain EAGVTQSPTHLIKTRGQQATLRCSPISGHTSVYWYQQALGLGLQFLLWYDEGEERNRGNFPPRFSGRQFPNYSSELNVNALELEDSALYLCASSPSGDAYGYTFGSGTRLTVV.

The chain employs TRBV5-8 and TRBJ1-3, with 8 bases lining up with TRBD1. Germline V gene lookup returns CDR1 SGHTS and CDR2 YDEGEE. Losses at the gene ends were 0 bases for V and 8 bases for J; bases not matched to a gene: 4. This CDR3 has 14 amino acids. The CDR3 region is CASSLADRGHTIYF. CDR3 sequence (DNA): TGTGCCAGCAGCTTGGCCGACAGGGGACACACCATATATTTT.

This clone appeared a single time. The chain has TRBV7-8 and TRBJ2-7; 8 bases align to TRBD2. Germline V CDR1 and CDR2: SGHVS, FQNEAQ. Unmatched junction bases numbered 2, after V lost 7 bases and J lost 6 bases. The CDR3 sequence is 11 residues long. The CDR3 nucleotides are TGTGCCAGCACAAGCGGGGGCGAGCAGTACTTC. The encoded protein is CASTSGGEQYF. Looking up the rest from reference TRBV7-8 and TRBJ2-7 gives the full variable domain: GAGVSQSPRYKVAKRGQDVALRCDPISGHVSLFWYQQALGQGPEFLTYFQNEAQLDKSGLPSDRFFAERPEGSVSTLKIQRTQQEDSAVYLCASTSGGEQYFGPGTRLTVT.

The gene calls are TRBV4-1 and TRBJ2-7; D may be TRBD2 (6 bases). This CDR3 spans 18 amino acids. Trimming took 0 bases from V and 0 from J, leaving 18 bases between them. The V gene's germline CDR1 is MGHRA and CDR2 YSYEKL. As DNA, the CDR3 is TGCGCCAGCAGCCAAGAATTTGGGGAGGCCAGTAGCTCCTACGAGCAGTACTTC. As protein: CASSQEFGEASSSYEQYF.

The rearrangement links TRBV6-5 to TRBJ1-1; 7 nucleotides line up with TRBD1. This CDR3 spans 13 amino acids. V lost 6 bases, J lost 6 bases, and 7 bases stayed unmatched. The V gene's germline CDR1 is MNHEY and CDR2 SVGAGI. CDR3 in DNA: TGTGCCAGCAGGAATACAGGGGTCGCTGAAGCTTTCTTT. Its translation is CASRNTGVAEAFF.

V gene TRBV12-3 or TRBV12-4 combines with J gene TRBJ2-7; no clear D gene. V lost 4 bases and J 6 bases, leaving 13 bases between the germline ends. This CDR3 comprises 13 residues. CDR3 sequence: CASSWHRDSEQYF. In nucleotides, the CDR3 is TGTGCCAGCAGTTGGCACCGCGACTCCGAGCAGTACTTC.

The chain recombines TRBV5-1 with TRBJ1-2; D gene unclear. V lost 0 bases and J lost 4, with 10 bases in between. The CDR3 runs to 14 residues. Germline values: CDR1 SGHRS, CDR2 YFSETQ. The CDR3 is CASSLEQTSYGYTF. CDR3 sequence (DNA): TGCGCCAGCAGCTTGGAACAGACATCCTATGGCTACACCTTC.

The genes are TRBV6-6 and TRBJ1-1, with D uncertain. The V gene lost 5 bases and the J gene lost 0 bases, with 7 bases spanning the gap. This CDR3 is 13 amino acids long. CDR1 is MNHNY, CDR2 SVGAGI, per germline (reference sequence). The CDR3 region has the DNA TGTGCCAGCAGTAGTAACATGAACACTGAAGCTTTCTTT. Its protein product is CASSSNMNTEAFF.

The chain is built from TRBV11-2 and TRBJ1-1; the D gene is possibly TRBD1 (5 bases). This CDR3 region has 12 residues. V lost 5 bases to trimming and J lost 8 bases, with 12 bases between them. The germline V gene has CDR1 SGHAT and CDR2 FQNNGV. CDR3 region: CASSALGGEAFF. In DNA, the CDR3 is TGTGCCAGCAGCGCCCTTGGGGGGGAAGCTTTCTTT.

J is TRBJ1-3 and V is TRBV24-1; D gene unclear. In germline, CDR1 is KGHDR, CDR2 SFDVKD. Trimming left V 4 bases short and J 0 bases short, with 3 bases between. CDR3 length equals 13 residues. The CDR3 here is CATSDSSGNTIYF. Here the CDR3 DNA reads TGTGCCACCAGTGACAGCTCTGGAAACACCATATATTTT.

The V gene is TRBV2, the J gene TRBJ2-1; D remains ambiguous. The V gene's germline CDR1 is SNHLY and CDR2 FYNNEI. The CDR3 runs 14 residues. V was cut by 4 bases and J by 6 bases, with 13 bases left in between. CDR3: CASSALFHGNEQFF. The CDR3 region has the DNA TGTGCCAGCAGTGCTCTTTTCCACGGCAATGAGCAGTTCTTC. The whole variable domain, remainder taken from reference TRBV2 and TRBJ2-1, is EPEVTQTPSHQVTQMGQEVILRCVPISNHLYFYWYRQILGQKVEFLVSFYNNEISEKSEIFDDQFSVERPDGSNFTLKIRSTKLEDSAMYFCASSALFHGNEQFFGPGTRLTVL.

The J gene is TRBJ2-7, the V gene TRBV4-3; 10 positions match TRBD1. Germline loops: CDR1 LGHNA, CDR2 YSLEER. This CDR3 contains 13 residues. V shed 6 bases, J shed 4 bases, and the junction held 3 bases outside the gene matches. The CDR3 loop reads CASSRDRGYEQYF. The CDR3 DNA reads TGCGCCAGCAGTCGGGACAGGGGATACGAGCAGTACTTC.

Notes on this clone: The identical CDR3 is also encoded by other nucleotide sequences in the sample. V usage is TRBV3-1 (or the pseudogene TRBV3-2) and J usage is TRBJ2-7; D is unresolved. The germline V and J ends were trimmed by 1 base and 3 bases, with 4 bases remaining between them. This CDR3 comprises 12 residues. Germline V gene sequence: CDR1 LGHDT, CDR2 YNNKEL (reference sequence). The CDR3 DNA reads as TGTGCCAGCAGCCAAGGGCTCTACGAGCAGTACTTC. This encodes CASSQGLYEQYF.

CDR3 nucleotide sequence: TGCGCCAGCAGCTTGGGGCCGGCGGGGCAAGAGACCCAGTACTTC. Protein product: CASSLGPAGQETQYF. The V call is TRBV5-1, the J call TRBJ2-5; D is possibly TRBD2 (6 bases). Trimming cost V 0 bases and J 2 bases, with 11 bases left between them. Germline V gene sequence: CDR1 SGHRS, CDR2 YFSETQ. The CDR3 is 15 amino acids.

V and J are TRBV5-4 and TRBJ2-7; no reliable D call. Germline loops: CDR1 SGHNT, CDR2 YYREEE (reference sequence). This CDR3 has 13 residues. V lost 2 bases and J 0 bases, leaving 6 bases between the germline ends. The CDR3, as DNA: TGTGCCAGCAGCTTCTATAGCTCCTACGAGCAGTACTTC. Its protein product is CASSFYSSYEQYF.

The rearrangement joins TRBV5-6 to TRBJ1-2; TRBD1 matches 7 bases. The ends lost 5 bases at V and 0 bases at J; junction bases unmatched: 4. The CDR3 runs to 14 residues. The germline V gene encodes CDR1 SGHDT and CDR2 YYEEEE. The CDR3 is CASRLTGTNYGYTF. The CDR3 DNA reads as TGTGCCAGCAGGCTGACAGGGACTAACTATGGCTACACCTTC.

The V call is TRBV7-2, the J call TRBJ2-5; 8 nucleotides line up with TRBD2. Germline V CDR1 and CDR2: SGHTA, FQGNSA. J was trimmed by 2 bases and V by 5 bases; bases with no gene match: 4. CDR3 length equals 14 residues. CDR3 nucleotides: TGTGCCAGCAGCCTCGGACTAGCTCAAGAGACCCAGTACTTC. It codes for CASSLGLAQETQYF.

This clone is a singleton in its sample. The V gene is TRBV30, the J gene TRBJ2-5; 7 positions agree with TRBD2. The CDR3 covers 15 residues. CDR1 and CDR2 from the germline V gene are GTSNPN and SVGIG (reference sequence). J gave up 0 bases and V 0 bases, and 4 bases lay outside the gene matches. The CDR3 coding sequence is TGTGCCTGGAGTGTGGGAGGGGCTTACCAAGAGACCCAGTACTTC. It specifies CAWSVGGAYQETQYF.

The chain has TRBV30 and TRBJ1-5; the match to TRBD1 covers 7 bases. With V trimmed by 2 bases and J by 4 bases, 5 bases remained unmatched. Looked up from germline, CDR1 is GTSNPN and CDR2 is SVGIG (reference sequence). The CDR3 runs 14 residues. Written as DNA, the CDR3 is TGTGCCTGGAGTAGGGGACAGAAAAATCAGCCCCAGCATTTT. Amino acids: CAWSRGQKNQPQHF. Full variable domain (missing parts from reference TRBV30 and TRBJ1-5): SQTIHQWPATLVQPVGSPLSLECTVEGTSNPNLYWYRQAAGRGLQLLFYSVGIGQISSEVPQNLSASRPQDRQFILSSKKLLLSDSGFYLCAWSRGQKNQPQHFGDGTRLSIL.

As to this clone: At the DNA level, this CDR3 is encoded by other sequences in the same sample as well. The chain combines TRBV28 with TRBJ1-2; 7 bases line up with TRBD1. From germline, CDR1 is MDHEN and CDR2 SYDVKM. This CDR3 is 13 amino acids long. Trimming cost V 6 bases and J 3 bases; bases outside gene matches: 4. The CDR3 nucleotides are TGTGCCAGCAGATCCGGGACAGACTATGGCTACACCTTC. Protein product: CASRSGTDYGYTF.

The chain joins TRBV7-2 to TRBJ2-5; D is perhaps TRBD2 (5 bases). The CDR3 covers 14 residues. CDR1 and CDR2 (germline): SGHTA, FQGNSA. Trimming took 2 bases from V and 1 from J, leaving 8 bases between them. The CDR3 DNA follows: TGTGCCAGCAGCTTACAGACTATCCAAGAGACCCAGTACTTC. Its protein is CASSLQTIQETQYF.

V gene TRBV6-5 combines with J gene TRBJ1-1; tentative D call: TRBD1 (6 bases). V dropped 7 bases and J dropped 7 bases, with 19 bases sitting between them. This CDR3 spans 14 amino acids. From germline, CDR1 is MNHEY and CDR2 SVGAGI. Here the CDR3 reads CASIRLSGGGEAFF. Written as DNA, the CDR3 is TGTGCCAGCATACGTCTAAGCGGGGGCGGTGAAGCTTTCTTT.